The clone carrying this T cell receptor beta chain was observed once. Antigen: not known. Assay: immunoSEQ multiplex PCR; the TCRdb copy retains only in-frame clones and omits some. The table shows some 2,100,000 clones, with roughly 91% occurring only once. The record originates from a study of shared clonotypes between healthy human individuals. The CDR3 contains 13 residues. From germline, CDR1 is MNHEY and CDR2 SMNVEV (reference sequence). V dropped 3 bases and J dropped 6 bases, with 9 bases sitting between them. The naive CD8 fraction comprised CD45RO-negative cells positively selected for CCR7 and excluded terminally differentiated effector memory CD45RA+ cells. Study-wide points: Non-shared clonotypes had lower generation probabilities than clonotypes shared by all four sorted-subset donors. Among donors, clonotype sharing was expected to be affected by sequencing depth. Researchers found naive subsets generally carried larger estimated richness than memory subsets.

This sequence originates from a man younger than 35 in good health. Some clones in this sample may be carry-over from other donors' samples. This chain connects TRBV27 to TRBJ1-5; D gene ambiguous. Material for sequencing was naive CD8+ T cells from PBMCs. CDR3: CASSFSGRQPQHF. The CDR3 DNA follows: TGTGCCAGCAGTTTCTCCGGACGTCAGCCCCAGCATTTT.